This TCR beta chain originates from a study of blood T cell repertoires in COVID-19. As for the study in general: T cells, B-cell-depleted T cells, or PBMCs supplied cDNA or gDNA.

The CDR3 totals 16 residues. CDR1 and CDR2 (germline): MGHRA, YSYEKL. Trimming cost V 2 bases and J 1 base, with 14 bases left between them. This table comes from immunoSEQ multiplex PCR, and its TCRdb copy is limited to in-frame clones, with some not included. The sample has about 47,000 clones; about 89% are singletons. The V and J genes are TRBV4-1 and TRBJ2-5; D is perhaps TRBD2 (7 bases). The origin of this receptor is a man in his 70s with active COVID-19. The sequenced material came from peripheral blood. In nucleotides, the CDR3 is TGCGCCAGCAGCCAAAATGCGGGGGCGGTCCAAGAGACCCAGTACTTC. Protein: CASSQNAGAVQETQYF.